The 28 T cell receptor beta chains below all came from one sample that was sequenced in a study of graft-versus-host responses after intestinal transplantation. TCRdb's copy holds only in-frame clones and misses some; the assay was immunoSEQ multiplex PCR. This sample has about 86,000 clones, with more than 85% found just once. Antigen specificity for these receptors is unknown. Specimen: unstimulated CD8+ T cells sorted from spleen or lymph node cells, collected before intestinal transplant. All receptors derive from a human donor who received an intestinal transplant.

The chain employs TRBV7-8 and TRBJ2-7; the match to TRBD1 covers 8 bases. Losses at the gene ends were 5 bases for V and 3 bases for J; bases not matched to a gene: 12. Germline CDR1 is SGHVS and CDR2 is FQNEAQ. CDR3 length equals 16 residues. CDR3 in DNA: TGTGCCAGCAGCCGCTGGACAGGGTCTTTTGTCTACGAGCAGTACTTC. Its protein product is CASSRWTGSFVYEQYF.

CDR3 DNA sequence: TGTGCCAGCAGCGTAGGAGACAGCCCGAGTTACAATGAGCAGTTCTTC. Its translation is CASSVGDSPSYNEQFF. The chain uses TRBV9 and TRBJ2-1, with D maybe TRBD1 (5 bases). CDR3 length: 16 residues. From germline, CDR1 is SGDLS and CDR2 YYNGEE. V was cut by 0 bases and J by 4 bases, with 14 bases left in between.

This rearrangement joins TRBV27 to TRBJ1-2; TRBD1 aligns across 9 bases. The CDR3 length is 15 residues. CDR1 and CDR2 from the germline V gene are MNHEY and SMNVEV (reference sequence). The V segment lost 5 bases and the J segment 5 bases; nucleotides outside the gene matches: 9. CDR3 sequence (DNA): TGTGCCAGCAGTAGCCGGGACAGGGTGGCATATGGCTACACCTTC. Protein product: CASSSRDRVAYGYTF.

The V and J genes are TRBV7-2 and TRBJ1-3, with 7 nucleotides matching TRBD1. CDR3 length: 14 amino acids. V lost 2 bases and J lost 2; bases outside the gene matches: 0. The germline V gene encodes CDR1 SGHTA and CDR2 FQGNSA. In DNA form, the CDR3 reads TGTGCCAGCAGCTTACAGGGGGCTGGAAACACCATATATTTT. This gives the protein CASSLQGAGNTIYF.

The chain couples TRBV29-1 to TRBJ2-7, with 7 bases identical to TRBD1. Germline lookup yields CDR1 SQVTM and CDR2 ANQGSEA. This CDR3 has 11 residues. For the CDR3, the DNA is TGCAGTATCTCACAGGGGAACGAGCAGTACTTC. Its translation: CSISQGNEQYF.

V and J are TRBV12-5 and TRBJ1-2; D unresolved. This CDR3 spans 14 amino acids. The V end lost 1 base, the J end lost 8 bases, and 14 bases lay between the germline ends. Looked up from germline, CDR1 is LGHNT and CDR2 is FRNRAP. CDR3 nucleotide sequence: TGTGCTAGTGGTTTGGAGCGATACGGAGAGGGCTACACCTTC. Translating it yields CASGLERYGEGYTF.

The rearrangement joins TRBV11-2 to TRBJ2-3; 7 nucleotides match TRBD2. From germline, CDR1 is SGHAT and CDR2 FQNNGV. The V gene end was trimmed by 2 bases and the J gene end by 4 bases; junction bases not matched to a gene: 12. CDR3 length: 17 amino acids. The DNA of the CDR3 is TGTGCCAGCAGCTTAAGCCCTTTCGCGGGGGTTGCAGATACGCAGTATTTT. Protein sequence: CASSLSPFAGVADTQYF. Using reference TRBV11-2 and TRBJ2-3 for the parts outside the CDR3, the full variable domain is EAGVAQSPRYKIIEKRQSVAFWCNPISGHATLYWYQQILGQGPKLLIQFQNNGVVDDSQLPKDRFSAERLKGVDSTLKIQPAKLEDSAVYLCASSLSPFAGVADTQYFGPGTRLTVL.

This clone was counted once. The rearrangement uses TRBV14 and TRBJ2-3; 8 positions agree with TRBD2. The CDR3 consists of 17 residues. Looked up from germline, CDR1 is SGHDN and CDR2 is FVKESK. The V segment lost 0 bases and the J segment 3 bases; nucleotides outside the gene matches: 8. The CDR3, as DNA: TGTGCCAGCAGCCAAGATCTGAGTAGCGGGGTAACAGATACGCAGTATTTT. This encodes CASSQDLSSGVTDTQYF.

The chain is built from TRBV27 and TRBJ2-2, with 9 bases identical to TRBD2. This CDR3 is built from 15 residues. Unmatched junction bases numbered 3, after V lost 3 bases and J lost 4 bases. Germline-derived CDR1 and CDR2 are MNHEY and SMNVEV (reference sequence). In nucleotides, the CDR3 is TGTGCCAGCAGTTTTGGGACTAGCTCCACCGGGGAGCTGTTTTTT. Its protein product is CASSFGTSSTGELFF.

The rearrangement uses TRBV6-1 and TRBJ1-2; the match to TRBD1 covers 9 bases. Trimming cost V 6 bases and J 5 bases; bases outside gene matches: 10. Germline V CDR1 and CDR2: MNHNS, SASEGT. The CDR3 extends over 15 amino acids. CDR3 DNA: TGTGCCAGCAGGAAAGCCCTACAGGGGGCATATGGCTACACCTTC. Residues: CASRKALQGAYGYTF.

V usage is TRBV5-6 and J usage is TRBJ2-7; D perhaps matches TRBD1 (6 bases). Deletions cut 2 bases from V and 2 bases from J, with 11 bases between. The CDR3 has 14 residues. CDR1 SGHDT and CDR2 YYEEEE come from the germline V gene. The CDR3 sequence is CASSLGDTTYEQYF. CDR3 nucleotide sequence: TGTGCCAGCAGCTTAGGGGACACTACCTACGAGCAGTACTTC.

This chain connects TRBV4-1 to TRBJ1-2; 7 nucleotides match TRBD1. Trimming cost V 0 bases and J 5 bases; bases outside gene matches: 9. CDR3 length equals 16 residues. From germline, CDR1 is MGHRA and CDR2 YSYEKL. The CDR3 reads CASSQDPETGWYGYTF. The CDR3, as DNA: TGCGCCAGCAGCCAAGATCCTGAGACAGGGTGGTATGGCTACACCTTC.

J is TRBJ2-3 and V is TRBV7-9; the D is unclear. Germline V CDR1 and CDR2: SEHNR, FQNEAQ (reference sequence). This CDR3 region has 13 residues. The germline V and J ends were trimmed by 4 bases and 2 bases, with 7 bases remaining between them. The chain's CDR3 is CASSSPYTDTQYF. CDR3 DNA: TGTGCCAGCAGCTCCCCCTACACAGATACGCAGTATTTT.

The chain recombines TRBV6-1 with TRBJ1-2, with 8 positions matching TRBD1. With V trimmed by 2 bases and J by 8 bases, 7 bases remained unmatched. Looked up from germline, CDR1 is MNHNS and CDR2 is SASEGT. The CDR3 runs 14 residues. The CDR3 region is CASSEPGTGEGYTF. The CDR3 region has the DNA TGTGCCAGCAGTGAACCCGGGACAGGTGAGGGCTACACCTTC.

The rearrangement links TRBV30 to TRBJ2-7, with TRBD2 matching over 12 bases. The CDR3 covers 13 residues. J gave up 6 bases and V 3 bases, and 3 bases lay outside the gene matches. Germline V CDR1 and CDR2: GTSNPN, SVGIG (reference sequence). CDR3 sequence reads: CAWRTSGRGEQYF. DNA of the CDR3: TGTGCCTGGAGGACTAGCGGGAGAGGCGAGCAGTACTTC.

CDR3 bases: TGTGCCAGCAGTGAAACCAGGAGGCGCGGGGGGGCCTACGAGCAGTACTTC. Translated: CASSETRRRGGAYEQYF. This chain links TRBV2 with TRBJ2-7, with 9 bases aligning to TRBD2. The germline CDR1 and CDR2 sequences are SNHLY and FYNNEI. The CDR3 is 17 residues long. V lost 2 bases, J lost 2 bases, and 10 bases stayed unmatched.

The rearrangement links TRBV7-9 to TRBJ1-4; D possibly corresponds to TRBD1 (5 bases). V dropped 1 base and J dropped 6 bases, with 15 bases sitting between them. The CDR3 covers 16 residues. Germline V gives CDR1 SEHNR, CDR2 FQNEAQ (reference sequence). The CDR3 sequence: CASSLGDWIYYEKLFF. The CDR3 DNA is TGTGCCAGCAGCTTAGGGGACTGGATATACTATGAAAAACTGTTTTTT.

This chain links TRBV29-1 with TRBJ2-7; tentative D call: TRBD2 (6 bases). Trimming took 7 bases from V and 2 from J, leaving 15 bases between them. Germline CDR1 and CDR2: SQVTM and ANQGSEA. CDR3 length equals 13 residues. CDR3 amino acids: CSALDGLTYEQYF. In DNA, the CDR3 is TGCAGCGCTTTGGACGGACTAACCTACGAGCAGTACTTC.

The CDR3 bases are TGCGCCAGCAGCCAATGGCCCGTCTCGCTCTACGAGCAGTACTTC. Translation gives CASSQWPVSLYEQYF. The rearrangement links TRBV4-1 to TRBJ2-7; D is unclear. This CDR3 region has 15 residues. Looked up from germline, CDR1 is MGHRA and CDR2 is YSYEKL. Trimming cost V 2 bases and J 3 bases, with 14 bases left between them.

The chain is built from TRBV6-5 and TRBJ2-1, with D perhaps matching TRBD1 (6 bases). This CDR3 has 15 amino acids. Germline CDR1 MNHEY, CDR2 SVGAGI. The V and J ends lost 2 bases and 1 base respectively, with 9 bases between them. Here the CDR3 reads CASSYAGVSYNEQFF. As DNA, the CDR3 is TGTGCCAGCAGTTACGCAGGGGTATCCTACAATGAGCAGTTCTTC.

The rearrangement joins TRBV18 to TRBJ2-1; 7 nucleotides line up with TRBD2. The CDR3 contains 17 residues. The junction had 8 bases not matched to a gene; V was cut back by 3 bases and J by 0 bases. From germline, CDR1 is KGHSH and CDR2 LQKENI. The CDR3 sequence is CASSPLTAGRSYNEQFF. Here the CDR3 DNA reads TGTGCCAGCTCACCCCTGACAGCGGGACGCTCCTACAATGAGCAGTTCTTC.

A word on this clone: The same CDR3 also results from other DNA sequences found in this sample. The chain has TRBV5-6 and TRBJ2-1, with D possibly matching TRBD2 (6 bases). CDR3 length equals 13 residues. Deletions cut 4 bases from V and 7 bases from J, with 12 bases between. In germline, CDR1 is SGHDT, CDR2 YYEEEE. CDR3 loop: CASSLGLYNEQFF. The CDR3 DNA is TGTGCCAGCAGCCTGGGACTCTATAATGAGCAGTTCTTC.

This clone was detected once. This chain joins TRBV10-3 and TRBJ1-5, with no clear D. Germline values: CDR1 ENHRY, CDR2 SYGVKD. The V gene lost 0 bases and the J gene lost 6 bases, with 12 bases spanning the gap. The CDR3 is made up of 15 amino acids. The CDR3 region has the DNA TGTGCCATCAGTGAGTCTGAGGGTAGAGGTCAGCCCCAGCATTTT. Encoded protein: CAISESEGRGQPQHF.

The chain has TRBV6-5 and TRBJ2-2; the match to TRBD1 covers 9 bases. This CDR3 is built from 15 residues. Germline V gives CDR1 MNHEY, CDR2 SVGAGI. V shed 6 bases, J shed 3 bases, and the junction held 5 bases outside the gene matches. The CDR3 DNA is TGTGCCAGCAGCGCGACAGGGGGGGACACCGGGGAGCTGTTTTTT. This gives the protein CASSATGGDTGELFF.

V gene TRBV27 combines with J gene TRBJ2-6, with D maybe TRBD1 (6 bases). This CDR3 has 18 residues. V lost 2 bases to trimming and J lost 0 bases, with 14 bases between them. Germline lookup yields CDR1 MNHEY and CDR2 SMNVEV (reference sequence). The CDR3 here is CASSLTPGAASGANVLTF. CDR3 coding DNA: TGTGCCAGCAGTTTAACTCCAGGGGCAGCCTCTGGGGCCAACGTCCTGACTTTC. The full variable domain, in which reference TRBV27 and TRBJ2-6 provide the parts outside the CDR3, is EAQVTQNPRYLITVTGKKLTVTCSQNMNHEYMSWYRQDPGLGLRQIYYSMNVEVTDKGDVPEGYKVSRKEKRNFPLILESPSPNQTSLYFCASSLTPGAASGANVLTFGAGSRLTVL.

V usage is TRBV2 and J usage is TRBJ2-3; 9 nucleotides match TRBD2. This CDR3 spans 15 amino acids. Germline V gene sequence: CDR1 SNHLY, CDR2 FYNNEI. V lost 7 bases and J lost 6; bases outside the gene matches: 11. The CDR3 DNA sequence: TGTGCCAGCAACAGATTAGCGGGGGCGGGGGATACGCAGTATTTT. It yields the protein CASNRLAGAGDTQYF.

The chain is built from TRBV5-8 and TRBJ2-5, with 7 bases lining up with TRBD1. The J call is doubtful: the DNA matches TRBJ2-7 better. CDR1 is SGHTS and CDR2 is YDEGEE in the germline V gene. This CDR3 comprises 13 residues. The CDR3 loop is CASSMGQPYEQYF. Here the CDR3 DNA reads TGTGCCAGCAGCATGGGACAGCCCTACGAGCAGTACTTC.

The rearrangement links TRBV6-1 to TRBJ2-1; 14 bases align to TRBD2. The length of the CDR3 is 16 residues. Germline V gives CDR1 MNHNS, CDR2 SASEGT. The J segment lost 8 bases and the V segment lost 2 bases, leaving 5 bases of the junction unmatched. The CDR3 sequence is CASSEWGLAGVDEQFF. As DNA, the CDR3 is TGTGCCAGCAGTGAATGGGGACTAGCGGGAGTAGATGAGCAGTTCTTC.